The present entry profiles one T cell receptor (beta chain) with its context. The antigen remains undetermined. The sample belongs to a study of a mutant IDH1 vaccine in newly diagnosed glioma. Study context: Previous treatment comprised radiotherapy, temozolomide, or both, mostly both.

Time point indicated: baseline, week 1 (first vaccination visit). Treatment defined: pre-vaccination baseline after standard-of-care therapy. Each of the donors came in with new WHO grade 3 or 4 astrocytomas that were IDH1-mutant and ATRX-lost. The CDR3 length is 14 residues. With 11 bases clipped from V and 2 bases from J, the junction kept 10 bases outside the gene matches. CDR1 and CDR2 (germline): SEHNR, FQNEAQ (reference sequence). Study-level points and caveats: It was roughly 93% of patients that developed vaccine-induced immune responses.

Clones were sequenced by immunoSEQ multiplex PCR, and TCRdb holds only the in-frame ones, with some missing. The table lists around 82,000 clones, over 75% of them singletons. The sequencing used PBMCs, collected from a glioma patient treated with radiotherapy, temozolomide or both. This receptor was taken from a man aged 40-50 years with glioma. Some clones in this sample may be carry-over from other donors' samples. The chain joins TRBV7-9 to TRBJ2-7, with 9 bases aligning to TRBD1. CDR3: CAVEGTGTPYEQYF. The CDR3 bases are TGTGCCGTAGAGGGGACAGGGACCCCCTACGAGCAGTACTTC.